The 21 T cell receptor beta chains below all came from one sample that was sequenced in a study of cytomegalovirus exposure and HLA in healthy donors. PCR amplification relied on 60 Vbeta primers (plus 13 Jbeta primers). Profiled with immunoSEQ multiplex PCR; TCRdb holds only in-frame clones, not every one. The sample gives around 210,000 clones, roughly 85% of which show up once; 0.24% is in the top ten. The sequenced sample was PBMCs. These receptors originate from a girl aged 2-10 years in good health and CMV-seronegative.

The CDR3 spells CASTQTSGRGNGELFF. The DNA for the CDR3 is TGTGCCAGTACCCAGACTAGCGGGAGAGGAAACGGGGAGCTGTTTTTT. The genes are TRBV19 and TRBJ2-2; TRBD2 matches at 12 bases. Germline trimming cut 7 bases from V and 7 bases from J; bases unmatched to any gene: 10. This CDR3 region has 16 residues. Germline assignment: CDR1 LNHDA and CDR2 SQIVND (reference sequence). The whole variable domain, remainder taken from reference TRBV19 and TRBJ2-2, is DGGITQSPKYLFRKEGQNVTLSCEQNLNHDAMYWYRQDPGQGLRLIYYSQIVNDFQKGDIAEGYSVSREKKESFPLTVTSAQKNPTAFYLCASTQTSGRGNGELFFGEGSRLTVL.

V and J are TRBV5-4 and TRBJ2-1; 9 nucleotides match TRBD1. The CDR3 spans 13 residues. V shed 1 base, J shed 8 bases, and the junction held 1 base outside the gene matches. The V gene's germline CDR1 is SGHNT and CDR2 YYREEE (reference sequence). The CDR3 loop reads CASSLYRGHEQFF. The CDR3 DNA sequence: TGTGCCAGCAGCTTGTACAGGGGGCATGAGCAGTTCTTC.

The J gene is TRBJ2-1, the V gene TRBV27; 10 bases agree with TRBD2. V shed 5 bases, J shed 7 bases, and the junction held 11 bases outside the gene matches. The CDR3 runs to 16 residues. The germline CDR1 and CDR2 sequences are MNHEY and SMNVEV (reference sequence). In nucleotides, the CDR3 is TGTGCCAGCAGTAGGACGATTAGCGGGAGGCCAAATGAGCAGTTCTTC. This encodes CASSRTISGRPNEQFF.

The gene calls are TRBV4-1 and TRBJ2-1; possible D gene TRBD2, 5 bases. V lost 0 bases and J lost 13, with 16 bases in between. CDR3 length: 14 residues. Germline lookup yields CDR1 MGHRA and CDR2 YSYEKL. The CDR3 spells CASSQDLGGRKQFF. CDR3 in DNA: TGCGCCAGCAGCCAAGATCTAGGCGGGCGTAAACAGTTCTTC.

V is TRBV5-1 and J is TRBJ2-3, with TRBD1 matching 9 bases. This CDR3 is built from 17 residues. V shed 2 bases, J shed 0 bases, and the junction held 7 bases outside the gene matches. Germline CDR1 and CDR2: SGHRS and YFSETQ. The DNA of the CDR3 is TGCGCCAGCAGCTTAGGGGGACAGGGCACTAGCACAGATACGCAGTATTTT. Translated: CASSLGGQGTSTDTQYF.

The chain joins TRBV5-4 to TRBJ2-5; possible D gene TRBD1, 6 bases. This CDR3 contains 15 residues. Between the trimmed V and J ends, which lost 4 bases and 2 bases, there was a span of 15 bases. Germline V gene sequence: CDR1 SGHNT, CDR2 YYREEE (reference sequence). The CDR3 bases are TGTGCCAGCAGCCGACAGGCCCCCCAGCAAGAGACCCAGTACTTC. Protein product: CASSRQAPQQETQYF.

The chain recombines TRBV1 with TRBJ2-7; the tabulated D call, TRBD2, remains unverified against the DNA. TRBV1 is labeled a pseudogene. The CDR3 loop spans 13 amino acids. The chain's CDR3 is CTSSRRFPYEQYF. CDR3 nucleotide sequence: TGCACCAGCAGCCGGAGGTTCCCCTACGAGCAGTACTTC.

The gene calls are TRBV21-1 and TRBJ2-7; TRBD2, the D gene given by the table, was not confirmed from the DNA. TRBV21-1 constitutes a pseudogene. This CDR3 has 18 amino acids. The CDR3 sequence: CASSPTRLAGVPSYEQYF. The CDR3 DNA follows: TGTGCCAGCAGCCCAACCAGACTAGCGGGGGTCCCCTCCTACGAGCAGTACTTC.

This clone has only one observation. The gene calls are TRBV7-9 and TRBJ1-2; D gene uncertain. The germline V gene has CDR1 SEHNR and CDR2 FQNEAQ (reference sequence). V dropped 4 bases and J dropped 0 bases, with 15 bases sitting between them. The CDR3 contains 16 residues. CDR3 loop: CASSYPFVRSNYGYTF. CDR3 DNA sequence: TGTGCCAGCAGCTACCCTTTTGTTCGGTCTAACTATGGCTACACCTTC.

This clone occurred a few times. The genes are TRBV7-2 and TRBJ2-3; D not resolved. This CDR3 region has 13 residues. The ends were cut back, 3 bases at V and 1 base at J, with 5 bases in the middle. Germline V gives CDR1 SGHTA, CDR2 FQGNSA. CDR3 amino acids: CASSFLGTDTQYF. DNA for the CDR3: TGTGCCAGCAGCTTTCTAGGCACAGATACGCAGTATTTT.

J is TRBJ2-7 and V is TRBV11-2, with 10 bases identical to TRBD2. Per the germline V gene, CDR1 is SGHAT and CDR2 is FQNNGV. V was clipped by 3 bases and J by 9 bases; unmatched bases: 11. This CDR3 is 15 amino acids long. CDR3 region: CASSFQSAGGPVQYF. CDR3 nucleotides: TGTGCCAGCAGCTTCCAGTCAGCGGGAGGGCCTGTGCAGTACTTC.

The chain carries TRBV6-6 and TRBJ1-1, with D maybe TRBD1 (5 bases). The ends were cut back, 7 bases at V and 6 bases at J, with 15 bases in the middle. This CDR3 has 13 amino acids. CDR1 and CDR2 (germline): MNHNY, SVGAGI (reference sequence). The CDR3 reads CASIIPGRPEAFF. The CDR3 region has the DNA TGTGCCAGCATTATCCCAGGGCGCCCTGAAGCTTTCTTT.

The chain carries TRBV27 and TRBJ2-7; D is uncertain. V lost 5 bases, J lost 1 base, and 3 bases lay in between. The CDR3 contains 11 residues. Germline V lookup: CDR1 MNHEY, CDR2 SMNVEV (reference sequence). Written as DNA, the CDR3 is TGTGCCAGCAGTACTTCCTACGAGCAGTACTTC. Its protein product is CASSTSYEQYF.

The chain couples TRBV2 to TRBJ2-1; a possible D gene is TRBD2 (5 bases). Trimming stripped 3 bases from V and 1 base from J, with 13 bases between. The germline V gene encodes CDR1 SNHLY and CDR2 FYNNEI. The CDR3 loop spans 16 amino acids. The CDR3 DNA sequence: TGTGCCAGCAGTGATCCTTTGAGCGGTTCCTACAATGAGCAGTTCTTC. It specifies CASSDPLSGSYNEQFF.

This sequence joins TRBV25-1 and TRBJ2-7; a weak D match, TRBD1 (6 bases). CDR1 MGHDK and CDR2 SYGVNS come from the germline V gene. This CDR3 is 14 amino acids long. Deletions cut 0 bases from V and 1 base from J, with 7 bases between. CDR3 sequence: CASSEYTGSYEQYF. CDR3 bases: TGTGCCAGCAGTGAATATACAGGGTCCTACGAGCAGTACTTC.

DNA for the CDR3: TGTGCCAGCAGTGAGATAGACAGGCTATCCTACGAGCAGTACTTC. Translated, it gives CASSEIDRLSYEQYF. V and J are TRBV6-1 and TRBJ2-7; maybe TRBD1 (6 bases). From germline, CDR1 is MNHNS and CDR2 SASEGT. This CDR3 region has 15 residues. The ends were cut back, 3 bases at V and 1 base at J, with 13 bases in the middle.

This clone occurred a few times. The chain combines TRBV16 with TRBJ1-2; 10 bases agree with TRBD1. The junction had 3 bases not matched to a gene; V was cut back by 0 bases and J by 5 bases. Germline CDR1 is KGHSY and CDR2 is FQNENV. The CDR3 loop spans 15 amino acids. The CDR3 DNA follows: TGTGCCAGCAGCCAATCGGACAGGGGGGTTTATGGCTACACCTTC. Translating it yields CASSQSDRGVYGYTF. The whole variable domain, filled in from reference TRBV16 and TRBJ1-2, reads GEEVAQTPKHLVRGEGQKAKLYCAPIKGHSYVFWYQQVLKNEFKFLISFQNENVFDETGMPKERFSAKCLPNSPCSLEIQATKLEDSAVYFCASSQSDRGVYGYTFGSGTRLTVV.

The V gene is TRBV2, the J gene TRBJ2-1; 9 nucleotides match TRBD2. The germline gives CDR1 SNHLY, CDR2 FYNNEI. The CDR3 is made up of 15 amino acids. Losses at the gene ends were 3 bases for V and 4 bases for J; bases not matched to a gene: 4. CDR3 protein: CASSDVTSGYNEQFF. The CDR3 DNA is TGTGCCAGCAGTGATGTGACTAGCGGTTACAATGAGCAGTTCTTC. The entire variable domain, with the rest obtained from reference TRBV2 and TRBJ2-1, is as follows: EPEVTQTPSHQVTQMGQEVILRCVPISNHLYFYWYRQILGQKVEFLVSFYNNEISEKSEIFDDQFSVERPDGSNFTLKIRSTKLEDSAMYFCASSDVTSGYNEQFFGPGTRLTVL.

V gene TRBV5-1 combines with J gene TRBJ2-1; 11 bases are shared with TRBD2. Germline V CDR1 and CDR2: SGHRS, YFSETQ. The J segment lost 4 bases and the V segment lost 6 bases, leaving 3 bases of the junction unmatched. This CDR3 contains 14 residues. The CDR3 reads CASTWTSGYNEQFF. DNA for the CDR3: TGCGCCAGCACCTGGACTAGCGGGTACAATGAGCAGTTCTTC. Based on the CDR3 plus reference TRBV5-1 and TRBJ2-1, the full variable domain is KAGVTQTPRYLIKTRGQQVTLSCSPISGHRSVSWYQQTPGQGLQFLFEYFSETQRNKGNFPGRFSGRQFSNSRSEMNVSTLELGDSALYLCASTWTSGYNEQFFGPGTRLTVL.

V gene TRBV4-1 combines with J gene TRBJ2-3; 10 bases are a match to TRBD2. CDR3 size: 16 residues. Trimming took 4 bases from V and 6 from J; bases not matched to a gene: 10. The V gene's germline CDR1 is MGHRA and CDR2 YSYEKL. This chain's CDR3 is CASSLQRGGRQDTQYF. DNA of the CDR3: TGCGCCAGCAGCCTACAGCGGGGGGGCCGCCAGGATACGCAGTATTTT.

The rearrangement uses TRBV6-5 and TRBJ2-7; D unresolved. Trimming removed 0 bases at V and 4 bases at J, with 10 bases between. The germline V gene encodes CDR1 MNHEY and CDR2 SVGAGI. The CDR3 spans 14 residues. The chain's CDR3 is CASSYSPGLYEQYF. The CDR3 bases are TGTGCCAGCAGTTACTCCCCTGGCCTGTACGAGCAGTACTTC.